This T cell receptor (beta chain) appears in the sequencing data of a study of T-cell memory formation after mild COVID-19 (dated by TCRdb to the early 2020s). Regarding the study in general: Most TCR sequence clusters were specific to one of the two donors. Two young, previously healthy adult volunteers, one female and one male, were included in the cohort. In a couple of donors, T-cell clones that expanded and contracted after mild COVID-19 were tracked by sequencing TCRalpha and TCRbeta repertoires over time.

On this clonotype: Its binding antigen is unknown. The sample holds no much larger clone one base away, and base qualities are not on file.

From cysteine to phenylalanine, the CDR3 is 15 amino acids long. Only the CDR3 portion is preserved as DNA: 45 bases, with reading frame beginning at the first base. V is trimmed back by 2 bases and J by 0 bases, and the junction contains 2 bases that no gene match accounts for. The investigation overall reported the following: Contracting CD4+ clones were located mainly in the CM and EM memory subsets, whereas CD8+ clones were found to be enriched in EMRA. From day 15 to 85, contracting clones showed balanced CD4/CD8 phenotypes, whereas a second wave of clones that expanded from day 15 to 37 leaned towards CD4+. SARS-CoV-2 specificity of the second-wave clones peaking on day 37 was not confirmed. Some responding clones were found in pre-infection memory, which suggests that pre-existing cross-reactive memory T cells took part in the SARS-CoV-2 response. The study included only a couple of mild cases, and larger cohorts that include severe cases with pre-infection samples were judged to be necessary.

Ficoll-Paque density gradient centrifugation was used to isolate PBMCs. The run used an Illumina NovaSeq 6000. Using 5'RACE with constant-segment primers, TCRalpha and TCRbeta cDNA libraries were constructed, with sample barcodes and unique molecular identifiers added in the process. RNA was extracted from every sample with Trizol reagent. Libraries were amplified in two PCR steps, with a second sample barcode and Illumina TruSeq adapters added in the second step. Libraries were sequenced on an Illumina NovaSeq with 2 x 150 bp paired-end reads. The study's processing was this. The reads were demultiplexed and collapsed into UMI-guided consensus sequences using migec v1.2.7. Using mixcr v2.1.11, UMI consensuses were aligned to TRA and TRB V and J templates and then assembled into clonotypes. Clonotypes were classified as expanded or contracted when called significant by both edgeR and NoisET, with noise models trained on biological replicates. For edgeR calls, the cutoffs were a false discovery rate-adjusted p below 0.01 and a log2 fold-change threshold of 1. As an exploratory analysis of dynamics, max-normalized trajectories of the 1000 most abundant clonotypes were examined with PCA combined with hierarchical clustering. Separately sequenced CD4+ and CD8+ repertoires were used to assign the CD4 or CD8 phenotype of responding clones. TCRdb itself trimmed the public reads at Q25 with fastp, ran MiXCR and retained productive beta chains. For every CDR3 protein sequence, its rows merge into one entry that carries the most common genes and DNA. The V and J calls and clone size are TCRdb's, not the authors'. The sample contains about 130,000 distinct CDR3 sequences, over 15% of them found a single time. The ten largest clones capture roughly 5.2% of the sample.

Sequencing was done on a sample of PBMCs or a T cell subset sorted from them (not recorded which). The receptor chain draws on TRBV12-3 or TRBV12-4 and TRBJ2-3; 7 junctional bases match TRBD2. This TCR derives from a man in his late teens or twenties who had mild COVID-19 (a few samples of this study predate the infection). The sample titles of this study are shuffled in the database, so cell type and time point are left out; the donor was told from shared clones. The CDR3 region: CASSLLAASTDTQYF. The nucleotides are TGTGCCAGCAGTTTACTAGCGGCTAGCACAGATACGCAGTATTTT.